The clone carrying this T cell receptor beta chain appeared a single time. Produced via immunoSEQ multiplex PCR; TCRdb's table is partial and in-frame only. The repertoire holds about 68,000 clones, with 88% as singletons. These data belong to a study of blood T cell repertoires in COVID-19. The CDR3 has 11 amino acids. Per the germline V gene, CDR1 is MNHEY and CDR2 is SVGAGI. V was pared by 4 bases and J by 8 bases, with 6 bases between. The V gene is TRBV6-5, the J gene TRBJ2-4, with a possible D match to TRBD2 (5 bases). The clonotype originates from a human donor in a cohort sampled during active COVID-19. The sequencing sample was made of peripheral blood. The CDR3 sequence is CASSSGDIQYF. The CDR3 DNA follows: TGTGCCAGCAGTTCCGGGGACATTCAGTACTTC.